These T cell receptor beta chains were read from a single sample in a study of blood T cell repertoires in COVID-19. Method: immunoSEQ multiplex PCR; TCRdb's copy keeps in-frame clones and lacks some. The sample lists 55,000 to 90,000 clones, 80% to 85% seen once, with roughly 4.8% in the top ten. Sequenced input: peripheral blood. Every receptor here comes from an older woman with acute or convalescent COVID-19. Each CDR3 is given with its conserved first and last residue. The D gene is left open where the match is weak. The size of a clone is reported for some rows only, either as once, few or many, or as a class for expanded clones.

clone_size	v_call	j_call	d_call	cdr3_nt	cdr3_aa
few	TRBV2	TRBJ2-3	TRBD1	TGTGCCAGCAGTGAAAGGGGACAGGGGTCCGCAGATACGCAGTATTTT	CASSERGQGSADTQYF
NA	TRBV7-2	TRBJ1-6	NA	TGTGCCAGCAGCTTACCCCCCAAAATGAGGACTCTTGGTTCACCCCTCCACTTT	CASSLPPKMRTLGSPLHF
NA	TRBV5-1	TRBJ2-1	NA	TGCGCCAGCAGCATCAGGGGTTTGGACAATGAGCAGTTCTTC	CASSIRGLDNEQFF
once	TRBV5-1	TRBJ1-1	NA	TGCGCCAGCAGCCGCGGACAGAGTTCTACTGAAGCTTTCTTT	CASSRGQSSTEAFF
NA	TRBV7-9	TRBJ2-1	TRBD1	TGTGCCAGCAGCTTAGCTGGGACAGCTTACAATGAGCAGTTCTTC	CASSLAGTAYNEQFF
NA	TRBV11-2	TRBJ1-2	TRBD1	TGTGCCAGCAGCCTAGGACAGGGCGGGGGCTACACCTTC	CASSLGQGGGYTF
NA	TRBV19	TRBJ1-5	TRBD1	TGTGCCAGTAGATCAATGGACAGGAAGAATCAGCCCCAGCATTTT	CASRSMDRKNQPQHF
few	TRBV30	TRBJ1-6	NA	TGTGCCTGGAGTTTAGGAGGGGACTCACCCCTCCACTTT	CAWSLGGDSPLHF
NA	TRBV12-5	TRBJ2-1	NA	TGTGCTAGTGGTTTGCGACGGAGGGGCTCCTACAATGAGCAGTTCTTC	CASGLRRRGSYNEQFF
NA	TRBV6-5	TRBJ1-5	NA	TGTGCCAGCAGTTACTCCGGGGTAGGGAATCAGCCCCAGCATTTT	CASSYSGVGNQPQHF
NA	TRBV29-1	TRBJ1-1	NA	TGCAGCGTTGCAGGGGATTATAACACTGAAGCTTTCTTT	CSVAGDYNTEAFF
NA	TRBV6-6	TRBJ2-4	NA	TGTGCCAGCAGTTACAGGGGTCGGGAAAACATTCAGTACTTC	CASSYRGRENIQYF
NA	TRBV23-1	TRBJ1-5	NA	TGCGCCAGCACCCGAGGGACACTTAGGTATATTTGCAATCAGCCCCAGCATTTT	CASTRGTLRYICNQPQHF
NA	TRBV6-4	TRBJ2-1	TRBD1	TGTGCCAGCAGTGATCTCAGGACAGGGGGAAATGAGCAGTTCTTC	CASSDLRTGGNEQFF
NA	TRBV10-1	TRBJ1-3	NA	TGCGCCACCTTCAGCGCCCCCGCTGGAAACACCATATATTTT	CATFSAPAGNTIYF
NA	TRBV19	TRBJ2-7	TRBD1	TGTGCCAGTAAGCCGGGACAGGGATCCTACGAGCAGTACTTC	CASKPGQGSYEQYF
few	TRBV9	TRBJ1-1	NA	TGTGCCAGCAGCCCCTCACAGAACACTGAAGCTTTCTTT	CASSPSQNTEAFF
NA	TRBV29-1	TRBJ1-1	NA	TGCAGCGTCGCCGGTCAGGGGTTGTACACTGAAGCTTTCTTT	CSVAGQGLYTEAFF
NA	TRBV5-1	TRBJ1-3	NA	TGCGCCAGCAGCAGGGACATAGGGGGCTCTGGAAACACCATATATTTT	CASSRDIGGSGNTIYF
NA	TRBV5-4	TRBJ1-3	TRBD1	TGTGCCAGCAGCGTCTTGACAGGGGGAGGCTCTGGAAACACCATATATTTT	CASSVLTGGGSGNTIYF
few	TRBV2	TRBJ2-1	NA	TGTGCCAGCAGTGCGGGACGCAGGGGTTGGGATGAGCAGTTCTTC	CASSAGRRGWDEQFF
NA	TRBV7-9	TRBJ2-6	TRBD1	TGTGCCAGCAGCTCGGGACAGGCTTTTTCTGGGGCCAACGTCCTGACTTTC	CASSSGQAFSGANVLTF
NA	TRBV7-2	TRBJ2-7	TRBD1	TGTGCCAGCAGCCTCTGGGGACAGGGGGCCTCCAACGAGCAGTACTTC	CASSLWGQGASNEQYF
NA	TRBV6-5	TRBJ2-3	TRBD2	TGTGCCAGCAGGGATAGCGGGGGGGCTCCAGATACGCAGTATTTT	CASRDSGGAPDTQYF
NA	TRBV6-6	TRBJ1-1	TRBD1	TGTGCCAGCAGTTCGGGACAGGGAACTGAAGCTTTCTTT	CASSSGQGTEAFF
NA	TRBV20-1	TRBJ2-1	TRBD2	TGCAGTGCTAGTGGGACTAGCGGGGGGTTGGAGCAGTTCTTC	CSASGTSGGLEQFF
NA	TRBV5-1	TRBJ1-2	TRBD1	TGCGCCAGCAGCTTGGGAGGACAGGGGGATGGCTACACCTTC	CASSLGGQGDGYTF
NA	TRBV7-9	TRBJ1-6	NA	TGTGCCAGCACCGTGAGGGGAGGTAATTCACCCCTCCACTTT	CASTVRGGNSPLHF
NA	TRBV6-5	TRBJ2-1	TRBD2	TGTGCCAGCAGTTACCGACTAGCGGGGGGCGAGGGAGAGCAGTTCTTC	CASSYRLAGGEGEQFF
NA	TRBV5-5	TRBJ2-2	NA	TGTGCCAGCAGCCCGCCGACAGGGAACACCGGGGAGCTGTTTTTT	CASSPPTGNTGELFF
NA	TRBV7-8	TRBJ2-6	TRBD1	TGTGCCAGCAGCCCGCGCCGACAGGGGTTGAGTGGGGCCAACGTCCTGACTTTC	CASSPRRQGLSGANVLTF
NA	TRBV21-1	TRBJ1-1	NA	TGTGCCAGCAGCGACCATCGACAGGAGGACACTGAAGCTTTCTTT	CASSDHRQEDTEAFF
NA	TRBV5-1	TRBJ2-2	TRBD2	TGCGCCAGCTCCGGGACTAGCGTTACCGGGGAGCTGTTTTTT	CASSGTSVTGELFF
NA	TRBV5-1	TRBJ2-1	TRBD1	TGCGCCAGCAGCTCGGGACAGGGGCTGGATGAGCAGTTCTTC	CASSSGQGLDEQFF
NA	TRBV24-1	TRBJ1-4	NA	TGTGCCACCAGTGTCCGGGGGGAAAAACTGTTTTTT	CATSVRGEKLFF
NA	TRBV4-1	TRBJ2-3	NA	TGCGCCAGCAGCCAACCCGGGATCACAGATACGCAGTATTTT	CASSQPGITDTQYF
NA	TRBV10-1	TRBJ2-2	TRBD2	TGCGCCAGCAGTGAGAGCGGGGGGGCCCGCGTGGAGCTGTTTTTT	CASSESGGARVELFF
few	TRBV27	TRBJ2-5	TRBD2	TGTGCCAGCAGCCCTCTTAGGGGGACTAGGTTGTCCCAAGAGACCCAGTACTTC	CASSPLRGTRLSQETQYF
once	TRBV3-1/TRBV3-2	TRBJ2-7	TRBD1	TGTGCCAGCAGCCATAACAGGGGCCCTGGGTACGAGCAGTACTTC	CASSHNRGPGYEQYF
NA	TRBV30	TRBJ2-2	TRBD2	TGTGCCTGGAGTGTACTTCGGGGGGGAGCTGGGGAGCTGTTTTTT	CAWSVLRGGAGELFF
NA	TRBV5-1	TRBJ2-7	TRBD1	TGCGCCAGCAGACCGGACAGGGTGAACGAGCAGTACTTC	CASRPDRVNEQYF
NA	TRBV5-1	TRBJ2-1	TRBD2	TGCGCCAGCAGCTTGGACCCGACTAGCGGGCAGTTCTTC	CASSLDPTSGQFF
few	TRBV3-1/TRBV3-2	TRBJ1-2	NA	TGTGCCAGCAGCCAAGAATTCGGGGTTGCCTATGGCTACACCTTC	CASSQEFGVAYGYTF
NA	TRBV12-3/TRBV12-4	TRBJ1-4	NA	TGTGCCAGCAGTTTTGTAGTTGAAAAACTGTTTTTT	CASSFVVEKLFF
NA	TRBV5-1	TRBJ1-3	TRBD1	TGCGCCAGCAGCCTGGGGGGACAGGGAAACACCATATATTTT	CASSLGGQGNTIYF
NA	TRBV20-1	TRBJ1-1	NA	TGCAGTGCTAGTCGGGGGGGATTAAACACTGAAGCTTTCTTT	CSASRGGLNTEAFF
NA	TRBV2	TRBJ2-7	TRBD1	TGTGCCAGCAGTCGGGGACAGGGGTCTGCCGAGCAGTACTTC	CASSRGQGSAEQYF
NA	TRBV4-1	TRBJ2-7	TRBD1	TGCGCCAGCAGCCAAGATCTTTGGGGACAGACTCTCTACGAGCAGTACTTC	CASSQDLWGQTLYEQYF